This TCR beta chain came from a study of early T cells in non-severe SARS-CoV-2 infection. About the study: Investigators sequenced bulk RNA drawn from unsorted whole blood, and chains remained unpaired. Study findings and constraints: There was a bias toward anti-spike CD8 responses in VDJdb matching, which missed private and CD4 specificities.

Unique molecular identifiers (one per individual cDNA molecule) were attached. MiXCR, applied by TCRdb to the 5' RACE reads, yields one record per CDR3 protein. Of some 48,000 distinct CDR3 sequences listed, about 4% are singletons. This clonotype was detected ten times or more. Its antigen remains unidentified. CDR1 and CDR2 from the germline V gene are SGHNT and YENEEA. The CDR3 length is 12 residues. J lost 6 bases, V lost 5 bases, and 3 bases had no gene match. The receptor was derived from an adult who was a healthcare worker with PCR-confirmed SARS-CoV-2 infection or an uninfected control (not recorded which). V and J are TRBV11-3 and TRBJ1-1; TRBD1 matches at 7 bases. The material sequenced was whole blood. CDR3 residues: CASSRRGSEAFF. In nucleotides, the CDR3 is TGTGCCAGCAGCCGCAGGGGGTCTGAAGCTTTCTTT.